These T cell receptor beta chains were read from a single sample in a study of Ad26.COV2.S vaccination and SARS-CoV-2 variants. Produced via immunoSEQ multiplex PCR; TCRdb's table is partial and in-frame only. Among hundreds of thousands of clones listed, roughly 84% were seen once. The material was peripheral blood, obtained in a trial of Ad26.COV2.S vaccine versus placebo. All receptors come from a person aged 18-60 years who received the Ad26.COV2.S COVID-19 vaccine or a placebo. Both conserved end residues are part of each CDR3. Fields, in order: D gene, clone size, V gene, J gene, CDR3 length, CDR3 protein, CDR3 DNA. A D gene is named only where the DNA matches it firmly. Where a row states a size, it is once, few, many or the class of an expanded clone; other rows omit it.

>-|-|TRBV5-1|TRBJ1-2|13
CASSLEGSYGYTF
TGCGCCAGCAGCTTGGAAGGGAGCTATGGCTACACCTTC
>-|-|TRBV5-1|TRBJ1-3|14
CASSQTLEGNTIYF
TGCGCCAGCAGCCAGACATTAGAGGGAAACACCATATATTTT
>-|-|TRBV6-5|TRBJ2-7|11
CASNNWDEQYF
TGTGCCAGCAACAATTGGGACGAGCAGTACTTC
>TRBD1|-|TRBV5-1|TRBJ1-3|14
CASSPGGSGNTIYF
TGCGCCAGCAGCCCAGGGGGGAGTGGAAACACCATATATTTT
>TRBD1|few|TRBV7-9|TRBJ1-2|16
CASSLALGQGVYGYTF
TGTGCCAGCAGCTTAGCGCTGGGACAGGGGGTCTATGGCTACACCTTC
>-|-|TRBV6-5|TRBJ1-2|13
CASSYSHVDGYTF
TGTGCCAGCAGTTACTCGCATGTGGATGGCTACACCTTC
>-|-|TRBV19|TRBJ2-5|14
CASSIRVIGETQYF
TGTGCCAGTAGTATTCGGGTGATTGGAGAGACCCAGTACTTC
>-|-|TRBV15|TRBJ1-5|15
CATSRDGGINQPQHF
TGTGCCACCAGCAGAGACGGGGGGATCAATCAGCCCCAGCATTTT
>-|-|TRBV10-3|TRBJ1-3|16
CAISDSGHDSGNTIYF
TGTGCCATCAGTGACTCTGGGCACGACTCTGGAAACACCATATATTTT
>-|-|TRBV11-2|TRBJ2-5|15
CASSLQGTFQETQYF
TGTGCCAGCAGCTTACAGGGGACCTTCCAAGAGACCCAGTACTTC
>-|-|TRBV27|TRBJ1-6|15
CASSSSERESSPLHF
TGTGCCAGCAGTTCGTCGGAAAGGGAGAGTTCACCCCTCCACTTT
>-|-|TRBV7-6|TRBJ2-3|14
CASSLSGGQDTQYF
TGTGCCAGCAGCTTATCAGGGGGGCAAGATACGCAGTATTTT
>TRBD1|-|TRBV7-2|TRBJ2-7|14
CASTNDRGDYEQYF
TGTGCCAGCACCAACGACAGGGGGGACTACGAGCAGTACTTC
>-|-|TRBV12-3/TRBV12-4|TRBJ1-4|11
CASSQNEKLFF
TGTGCCAGCAGTCAAAATGAAAAACTGTTTTTT
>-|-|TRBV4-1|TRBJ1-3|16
CASSPGGAWGGNTIYF
TGCGCCAGCAGCCCCGGTGGTGCCTGGGGTGGAAACACCATATATTTT
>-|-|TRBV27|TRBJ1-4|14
CASSTGTTNEKLFF
TGTGCCAGCAGTACAGGGACAACTAATGAAAAACTGTTTTTT
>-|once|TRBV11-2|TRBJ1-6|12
CASSFSNSPLHF
TGTGCCAGCAGCTTCTCTAATTCACCCCTCCACTTT
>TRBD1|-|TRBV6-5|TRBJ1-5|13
CASRSTGEQPQHF
TGTGCCAGCAGATCTACAGGGGAACAGCCCCAGCATTTT